This TCR beta chain was sequenced for a study of OX40 agonist ivuxolimab in advanced cancers. The table lists this clone with a few counts. Its antigen is not known. Blood sampling took place at baseline, cycle 4 day 1, and cycle 7 day 1. Study observations and caveats: Dosing at 0.1 to 3.0 mg/kg was accompanied by clonal expansion of CD4+ and CD8+ blood T cells by week 6.

Using immunoSEQ multiplex PCR, the repertoire was profiled, and TCRdb retains in-frame clones only, with some absent. The sample shows about 63,000 clones, roughly 80% of them seen only once. The sample was CD4+ or CD8+ T cells sorted from blood, taken in a trial of the OX40 agonist ivuxolimab. The origin of this receptor is an adult with an advanced solid tumor such as melanoma, head and neck, liver or kidney cancer.

CDR3 amino acids: CASSSGTSGSNEQYF. The DNA of the CDR3 is TGTGCCAGCAGCTCTGGGACTAGCGGGAGCAACGAGCAGTACTTC. This chain uses TRBV7-9 with TRBJ2-7, with TRBD2 identical over 14 bases. The V gene's germline CDR1 is SEHNR and CDR2 FQNEAQ (reference sequence). The CDR3 runs 15 residues. V was clipped by 4 bases and J by 5 bases; unmatched bases: 4.